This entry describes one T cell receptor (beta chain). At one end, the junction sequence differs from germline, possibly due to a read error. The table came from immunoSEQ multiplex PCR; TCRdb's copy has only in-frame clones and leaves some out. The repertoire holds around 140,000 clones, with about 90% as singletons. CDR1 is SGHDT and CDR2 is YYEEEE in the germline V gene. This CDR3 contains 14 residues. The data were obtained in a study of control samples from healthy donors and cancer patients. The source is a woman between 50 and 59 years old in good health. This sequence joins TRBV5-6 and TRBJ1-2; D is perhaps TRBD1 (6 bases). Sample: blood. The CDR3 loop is CASSLGGLRYGYTF. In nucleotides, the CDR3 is TGTGCCAGCAGTTTGGGGGGGCTTCGATATGGCTACACCTTC. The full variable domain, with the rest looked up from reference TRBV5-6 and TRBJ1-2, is DAGVTQSPTHLIKTRGQQVTLRCSPKSGHDTVSWYQQALGQGPQFIFQYYEEEERQRGNFPDRFSGHQFPNYSSELNVNALLLGDSALYLCASSLGGLRYGYTFGSGTRLTVV.